The 29 T cell receptor beta chains below all came from one sample that was sequenced in a study of post-analysis software for immune sequencing data (dated by TCRdb to 2015 to 2017). These receptors are not linked to any known antigen. The investigation overall reported the following: Patients showed significantly higher frequencies than controls for about 5 TRBV segments, among them TRBV5-6, TRBV5-1 and TRBV20-1.

The library was built by means of PCR. The listed sequencing device is Illumina HiSeq 2500. To reduce PCR and sequencing biases, unique molecular identifiers were incorporated into the TCR beta cDNA libraries. TCRdb reanalyzed the raw reads on its own, using fastp at Q25 for trimming and MiXCR for clone calling, and kept in-frame beta chains. Rows with a matching CDR3 protein are joined into one entry that keeps the most common DNA and genes. The sample profile shows more than 500,000 distinct CDR3 sequences; 30% to 40% of them were found once. The ten largest clones take up about 6% of the sample. The sequencing sample was made of blood. These receptors originate from a girl aged 2-17 years with multiple sclerosis.

The rearrangement joins TRBV6-5 to TRBJ1-5, with D hard to call. The CDR3 length is 13 residues. Deletions cut 6 bases from V and 6 bases from J, with 12 bases between. Germline values: CDR1 MNHEY, CDR2 SVGAGI. The CDR3 region is CASSRASAQPQHF. CDR3 in DNA: TGTGCCAGCAGCAGAGCCTCCGCTCAGCCCCAGCATTTT.

The chain is built from TRBV20-1 and TRBJ1-2; no reliable D call. The V gene's germline CDR1 is DFQATT and CDR2 SNEGSKA (reference sequence). The CDR3 sequence is 15 residues long. The germline V and J ends were trimmed by 4 bases and 2 bases, with 17 bases remaining between them. The CDR3 region is CSATPTGLKNYGYTF. The CDR3 DNA reads TGCAGTGCTACCCCAACTGGACTGAAGAACTATGGCTACACCTTC.

This clonotype was seen a handful of times. This chain links TRBV7-9 with TRBJ2-1, with TRBD2 matching over 10 bases. Germline CDR1 SEHNR, CDR2 FQNEAQ (reference sequence). V was clipped by 1 base and J by 0 bases; unmatched bases: 12. The CDR3 runs 20 residues. DNA of the CDR3: TGTGCCAGCAGCTTAGGTAGACTAGCGGGTCTTCCAAGCTCCTACAATGAGCAGTTCTTC. Protein: CASSLGRLAGLPSSYNEQFF.

The sample holds a few counts of this clonotype. This sequence joins TRBV12-3 or TRBV12-4 and TRBJ2-5, with 7 bases fitting TRBD1. Unmatched junction bases numbered 9, after V lost 6 bases and J lost 2 bases. The CDR3 totals 15 residues. This chain's CDR3 is CASSQRQGKQETQYF. The DNA of the CDR3 is TGTGCCAGCAGCCAAAGACAGGGCAAGCAAGAGACCCAGTACTTC.

This clonotype has a count of ten or more. The chain has TRBV5-1 and TRBJ2-3, with D possibly called TRBD1 or TRBD2 (5 bases each). V was clipped by 6 bases and J by 0 bases, with 11 bases between them. CDR1 is SGHRS and CDR2 is YFSETQ in the germline V gene. The CDR3 is 14 amino acids. CDR3 in amino acids: CASKRDASTDTQYF. CDR3 nucleotide sequence: TGCGCCAGCAAGAGGGACGCAAGCACAGATACGCAGTATTTT.

Only a few counts were recorded for this clonotype. Here the CDR3 DNA reads TGCAGCGTATCCCCCGGCACAGATACGCAGTATTTT. It specifies CSVSPGTDTQYF. V usage is TRBV29-1 and J usage is TRBJ2-3; D ambiguous. The V end was cut by 6 bases, the J end by 1 base, with 8 bases between. The CDR3 contains 12 residues. Per germline, CDR1 SQVTM and CDR2 ANQGSEA.

The chain couples TRBV4-1 to TRBJ1-1; the match to TRBD1 covers 9 bases. The CDR3 is made up of 18 amino acids. Germline V gene sequence: CDR1 MGHRA, CDR2 YSYEKL. The V and J ends lost 0 bases and 0 bases, in that order; junction bases with no gene match: 8. CDR3 region: CASSQESGQGLLNTEAFF. CDR3 nucleotide sequence: TGCGCCAGCAGCCAAGAATCAGGACAGGGGCTGTTGAACACTGAAGCTTTCTTT.

This clonotype showed up just a few times. The chain employs TRBV5-1 and TRBJ2-7, with D tentatively TRBD1 (6 bases). The V and J ends lost 4 bases and 0 bases respectively, with 14 bases between them. CDR1 is SGHRS and CDR2 is YFSETQ in the germline V gene. This CDR3 comprises 15 residues. CDR3 amino acids: CASSQGQGNSYEQYF. The CDR3 DNA reads TGCGCCAGCAGCCAAGGCCAGGGGAACTCCTACGAGCAGTACTTC.

The chain carries TRBV20-1 and TRBJ2-4, with D possibly being TRBD2 (5 bases). Near its end, the DNA agrees better with TRBJ2-5, so the J call may be wrong. Germline CDR1 DFQATT, CDR2 SNEGSKA (reference sequence). The CDR3 sequence is 12 residues long. The CDR3 spells CSASSPPETQYF. CDR3 DNA: TGCAGTGCCTCTAGCCCCCCAGAGACCCAGTACTTC.

The chain recombines TRBV29-1 with TRBJ2-1, with D possibly TRBD1 on 5 matching bases. CDR3 length: 12 amino acids. V was cut by 4 bases and J by 7 bases, with 11 bases left in between. Germline loops: CDR1 SQVTM, CDR2 ANQGSEA. The CDR3 DNA sequence: TGCAGCGTTGTCAAGGGGTCGAATGAGCAGTTCTTC. Translating gives CSVVKGSNEQFF.

This clonotype showed up just a few times. The chain carries TRBV29-1 and TRBJ2-7; the D gene is possibly TRBD1 (6 bases). Germline V gives CDR1 SQVTM, CDR2 ANQGSEA. V shed 7 bases and J shed 2 bases, with 12 bases lying between them. The CDR3 sequence is 12 residues long. CDR3 residues: CSAQGLAYEQYF. DNA of the CDR3: TGCAGCGCACAGGGCTTGGCCTACGAGCAGTACTTC.

This chain links TRBV16 with TRBJ1-4, with TRBD1 matching 7 bases. This CDR3 is 15 amino acids long. Germline assignment: CDR1 KGHSY and CDR2 FQNENV. V dropped 4 bases and J dropped 5; count of bases not matched to a gene: 7. CDR3 region: CASSRSGTENEKLFF. The CDR3, as DNA: TGTGCCAGCAGCCGATCCGGGACAGAAAATGAAAAACTGTTTTTT.

In its sample, this clonotype was seen a few times. The J gene is TRBJ1-4, the V gene TRBV5-1; D is perhaps TRBD1 (5 bases). Looked up from germline, CDR1 is SGHRS and CDR2 is YFSETQ. This CDR3 contains 15 residues. Trimming shortened V by 4 bases and J by 3 bases, and 13 bases separated the two germline ends. CDR3 in DNA: TGCGCCAGCAGCCCGCGGGGGGTACCTAATGAAAAACTGTTTTTT. Translated: CASSPRGVPNEKLFF.

This chain uses TRBV5-6 with TRBJ2-7; the match to TRBD2 covers 13 bases. The J call may not be correct, given that the DNA end is closer to TRBJ2-5. Looked up from germline, CDR1 is SGHDT and CDR2 is YYEEEE. The length of the CDR3 is 15 residues. The CDR3 loop reads CASSIRTSGGETQYF. For the CDR3, the DNA is TGTGCCAGCAGTATTAGGACTAGCGGGGGAGAGACCCAGTACTTC.

This clonotype was detected a few times. The rearrangement uses TRBV5-6 and TRBJ2-3; 8 bases match TRBD1. The CDR3 length is 13 residues. CDR1 and CDR2 (germline): SGHDT, YYEEEE. V shed 4 bases and J 9 bases; nucleotides not matched to a gene: 7. CDR3 protein: CASSLTRQGTQYF. The CDR3 DNA reads as TGTGCCAGCAGCCTCACCAGACAGGGGACGCAGTATTTT.

The J gene is TRBJ1-1, the V gene TRBV20-1; D gene unclear. The CDR3 consists of 14 residues. Germline values: CDR1 DFQATT, CDR2 SNEGSKA (reference sequence). With 2 bases removed from V and 5 bases from J, the gap between germline ends came to 15 bases. CDR3 bases: TGCAGTGCTAGAAACAACCCACCGGGGACTGAAGCTTTCTTT. Translation: CSARNNPPGTEAFF.

The CDR3 sequence is CSVRAFPGRVSTDTQYF. In DNA, the CDR3 is TGCAGCGTTAGAGCTTTCCCCGGGAGGGTTAGCACAGATACGCAGTATTTT. V and J are TRBV29-1 and TRBJ2-3; 8 bases fit TRBD2. CDR1 and CDR2 (germline): SQVTM, ANQGSEA. The V segment lost 5 bases and the J segment 0 bases; nucleotides outside the gene matches: 13. The CDR3 contains 17 residues.

There are many counts of this clonotype. At one end, the junction sequence differs from germline, possibly due to a read error. V is TRBV5-1 and J is TRBJ1-2; 7 nucleotides line up with TRBD1. Germline CDR1 SGHRS, CDR2 YFSETQ. This CDR3 region has 12 residues. The CDR3 sequence is CASSSTGDGYTF. CDR3 bases: TGTGCCAGCAGTTCCACAGGGGATGGCTACACCTTC.

This clonotype occurred a few times. This rearrangement joins TRBV10-3 to TRBJ2-1, with 9 bases aligning to TRBD1. The ends lost 3 bases at V and 5 bases at J; junction bases unmatched: 8. Germline assignment: CDR1 ENHRY and CDR2 SYGVKD. The CDR3 spans 16 residues. The CDR3, as DNA: TGTGCCATCAGTGACACCGGGACAGGGAGCCACAATGAGCAGTTCTTC. Protein sequence: CAISDTGTGSHNEQFF.

The genes are TRBV12-3 or TRBV12-4 and TRBJ2-3; 8 bases are shared with TRBD2. V shed 6 bases, J shed 3 bases, and the junction held 8 bases outside the gene matches. This CDR3 region has 15 residues. CDR3 nucleotides: TGTGCCAGCAGGAGTCGGGGGGGTGAAACAGATACGCAGTATTTT. Its protein is CASRSRGGETDTQYF.

The chain uses TRBV5-1 and TRBJ2-5; 7 bases agree with TRBD2. Germline V gives CDR1 SGHRS, CDR2 YFSETQ. J lost 1 base, V lost 4 bases, and 4 bases had no gene match. The CDR3 sequence is 14 residues long. The CDR3 coding sequence is TGCGCCAGCAGCCGGGAGGCAGCCCAAGAGACCCAGTACTTC. Protein sequence: CASSREAAQETQYF.

This clonotype was recorded a few times. The rearrangement uses TRBV10-3 and TRBJ1-6, with 9 bases that match TRBD1. The CDR3 is 17 residues long. Germline CDR1 and CDR2: ENHRY and SYGVKD. Trimming at V came to 6 bases and at J to 9 bases, leaving 15 bases not matched to a gene. The CDR3 loop reads CAISVRGAGTGTSPLHF. In DNA, the CDR3 is TGTGCCATCAGCGTTCGAGGAGCAGGGACAGGGACTTCACCCCTCCACTTT.

This chain connects TRBV5-1 to TRBJ2-3; a possible D gene is TRBD2 (6 bases). The CDR3 loop spans 15 amino acids. Trimming cost V 2 bases and J 4 bases, with 14 bases left between them. The germline V gene has CDR1 SGHRS and CDR2 YFSETQ. The CDR3 region has the DNA TGCGCCAGCAGCTTCGTTAGCGGTGGGGCAGATACGCAGTATTTT. The encoded protein is CASSFVSGGADTQYF.

This clonotype was counted ten times or more. The chain couples TRBV5-1 to TRBJ2-7, with D maybe TRBD2 (7 bases). Trimming removed 5 bases from V and 5 bases from J, with 23 bases in between. This CDR3 has 16 amino acids. Germline V gives CDR1 SGHRS, CDR2 YFSETQ. The CDR3 region has the DNA TGCGCCAGCAGTACGGACGCTTCACGGGGGGCCCACGAGCAGTACTTC. This sequence encodes CASSTDASRGAHEQYF. The variable domain in full, completed from reference TRBV5-1 and TRBJ2-7, reads KAGVTQTPRYLIKTRGQQVTLSCSPISGHRSVSWYQQTPGQGLQFLFEYFSETQRNKGNFPGRFSGRQFSNSRSEMNVSTLELGDSALYLCASSTDASRGAHEQYFGPGTRLTVT.

J is TRBJ2-7 and V is TRBV6-5; 8 bases line up with TRBD2. V shed 5 bases, J shed 10 bases, and the junction held 13 bases outside the gene matches. CDR1 is MNHEY and CDR2 is SVGAGI in the germline V gene. The CDR3 sequence is 14 residues long. The CDR3 DNA reads as TGTGCCAGCAGTATACCGGGACTAGTTGAGGCCCAGTACTTC. Protein product: CASSIPGLVEAQYF.

The rearrangement joins TRBV7-3 to TRBJ2-5; 7 positions agree with TRBD1. From germline, CDR1 is SGHTA and CDR2 FQGTGA. J lost 0 bases, V lost 5 bases, and 3 bases had no gene match. This CDR3 region has 14 residues. CDR3 protein: CASSPDRYQETQYF. The CDR3 DNA follows: TGTGCCAGCAGCCCGGACAGGTACCAAGAGACCCAGTACTTC.

The rearrangement joins TRBV28 to TRBJ2-3, with 11 nucleotides matching TRBD2. The CDR3 has 14 amino acids. The ends lost 5 bases at V and 4 bases at J; junction bases unmatched: 2. The germline V gene encodes CDR1 MDHEN and CDR2 SYDVKM. CDR3 protein: CASSGTSGPDTQYF. CDR3 nucleotides: TGTGCCAGCAGTGGGACTAGCGGCCCAGATACGCAGTATTTT. The entire variable domain, with the rest obtained from reference TRBV28 and TRBJ2-3, is as follows: DVKVTQSSRYLVKRTGEKVFLECVQDMDHENMFWYRQDPGLGLRLIYFSYDVKMKEKGDIPEGYSVSREKKERFSLILESASTNQTSMYLCASSGTSGPDTQYFGPGTRLTVL.

The chain combines TRBV20-1 with TRBJ2-3; 8 positions agree with TRBD2. V trimming: 1 base; J trimming: 1 base; junction bases outside the gene matches: 10. CDR3 length equals 17 residues. CDR1 and CDR2 from the germline V gene are DFQATT and SNEGSKA (reference sequence). The CDR3, as DNA: TGCAGTGCTAGAGGCGGGGGGCAGGGTCGGGGCACAGATACGCAGTATTTT. This sequence encodes CSARGGGQGRGTDTQYF.

V is TRBV5-1 and J is TRBJ2-1; TRBD1 matches at 8 bases. V gave up 4 bases and J gave up 0 bases; unmatched junction bases: 9. The CDR3 totals 17 residues. From germline, CDR1 is SGHRS and CDR2 YFSETQ. This CDR3 reads CASSTGTGTLSYNEQFF. The CDR3 DNA is TGCGCCAGCAGCACCGGGACAGGAACCCTCTCCTACAATGAGCAGTTCTTC.